The clone carrying this T cell receptor (beta chain) was detected ten times or more. An end of the junction differs from the germline gene, which may be a read error. Source material for PBMCs was 10 ml fresh peripheral blood. In germline, CDR1 is MDHEN, CDR2 SYDVKM. The CDR3 runs 11 residues. TCR beta CDR3 regions were amplified from RNA. HTBI primers were employed in a first-round RT-PCR of the TCR CDR3. TCRdb redid the calling of the multiplex PCR reads with MiXCR, one entry per CDR3 protein. The sample has around 600,000 distinct CDR3 sequences; around 13% are singletons. This sample was included in a study of T cells in Graves' hyperthyroidism and ophthalmopathy. Study-wide context: Any treatment followed the collection of peripheral blood at initial diagnosis.

The sequenced sample was blood. The source of this sequence is a woman between 50 and 59 years old with Graves' ophthalmopathy. The gene calls are TRBV28 and TRBJ1-5, with 9 bases fitting TRBD1. As DNA, the CDR3 is TGTGCCAGCAGAGGGACAGGGATGGTATATTTT. Translating gives CASRGTGMVYF.